The 6 T cell receptor beta chains below all came from one sample that was sequenced in a study of read filtering for tumor transcriptome and immune sequencing (dated by TCRdb to 2020 to 2022). The sample was run on an Illumina HiSeq 4000. TCR libraries were constructed from approximately 360 ng RNA using the Immunoverse kit, and molecular barcoded adaptors covering alpha/delta and beta/gamma chains were employed. Through fastp at Q25 and MiXCR, TCRdb rebuilt clones from the public reads, retaining in-frame beta chains. Rows are combined by CDR3 protein, so each entry shows the most common genes and DNA. In this sample the table shows about 130,000 distinct CDR3 sequences, 10% to 15% of which occur a single time. 11% of the sample goes to the ten largest clones. Sequenced material: a population of CD138-negative cells sorted from bone marrow. The cell subset or site label for this specimen denotes: bone marrow mononuclear cells depleted of CD138+ plasma/myeloma cells by negative magnetic selection. The receptors here all came from a donor at least 40 years old with multiple myeloma.

The CDR3 reads CSVGQGKGGHIQYF. The CDR3 bases are TGCAGCGTTGGTCAGGGAAAAGGCGGTCACATTCAGTACTTC. The J gene is TRBJ2-4, the V gene TRBV29-1, with D possibly being TRBD1 (5 bases). The CDR3 extends over 14 amino acids. Trimming removed 4 bases from V and 8 bases from J, with 18 bases in between. Germline lookup yields CDR1 SQVTM and CDR2 ANQGSEA. The entire variable domain, with the rest obtained from reference TRBV29-1 and TRBJ2-4, is as follows: SAVISQKPSRDICQRGTSLTIQCQVDSQVTMMFWYRQQPGQSLTLIATANQGSEATYESGFVIDKFPISRPNLTFSTLTVSNMSPEDSSIYLCSVGQGKGGHIQYFGAGTRLSVL.

This clonotype appeared many times. The rearrangement links TRBV7-9 to TRBJ1-4; D is perhaps TRBD1 (6 bases). Per the germline V gene, CDR1 is SEHNR and CDR2 is FQNEAQ (reference sequence). This CDR3 has 14 amino acids. The V end lost 3 bases, the J end lost 7 bases, and 12 bases lay between the germline ends. The CDR3 DNA reads TGTGCCAGCAGCTTCGCACAGGGCGGTGAAAAACTGTTTTTT. Amino acids: CASSFAQGGEKLFF. Looking up the rest from reference TRBV7-9 and TRBJ1-4 gives the full variable domain: DTGVSQNPRHKITKRGQNVTFRCDPISEHNRLYWYRQTLGQGPEFLTYFQNEAQLEKSRLLSDRFSAERPKGSFSTLEIQRTEQGDSAMYLCASSFAQGGEKLFFGSGTQLSVL.

This clonotype has more than one count but fewer than ten. The J gene is TRBJ1-1, the V gene TRBV11-2; D unclear. V was cut by 5 bases and J by 5 bases, with 15 bases left in between. This CDR3 is 14 amino acids long. Germline V gives CDR1 SGHAT, CDR2 FQNNGV. CDR3 sequence (DNA): TGTGCCAGCAGCGTTGGCCCTTTTGGGACTGAAGCTTTCTTT. Translated: CASSVGPFGTEAFF.

This clonotype was picked up many times. The chain is built from TRBV20-1 and TRBJ2-1; 8 positions match TRBD2. Germline V gene data show CDR1 as DFQATT and CDR2 as SNEGSKA (reference sequence). There are 14 residues in the CDR3. The trim removed 5 bases at V and 3 bases at J, leaving 6 bases unmatched. In nucleotides, the CDR3 is TGCAGTGCTGCCGGGACTAGTGGCTACAATGAGCAGTTCTTC. The encoded protein is CSAAGTSGYNEQFF.

A note on this clonotype: A read error may account for a junction end that differs from germline. This sequence joins TRBV24-1 and TRBJ2-3; 9 bases are shared with TRBD2. Germline V lookup: CDR1 KGHDR, CDR2 SFDVKD. There are 15 residues in the CDR3. CDR3 amino acids: CATRPTSGYTDTRHF. In DNA form, the CDR3 reads TGTGCCACCAGGCCGACTAGCGGTTACACAGATACGCGGCATTTT.

Comments on this clonotype: The germline gene is not matched at one end of the junction; a read error may be the cause. The rearrangement links TRBV3-1 to TRBJ1-2; tentative D call: TRBD1 (6 bases). The germline gives CDR1 LGHDT, CDR2 YNNKEL (reference sequence). This CDR3 contains 13 residues. The chain's CDR3 is CASSQGQDYGYAF. Written as DNA, the CDR3 is TGTGCCAGCAGCCAAGGACAGGACTATGGCTACGCCTTC.